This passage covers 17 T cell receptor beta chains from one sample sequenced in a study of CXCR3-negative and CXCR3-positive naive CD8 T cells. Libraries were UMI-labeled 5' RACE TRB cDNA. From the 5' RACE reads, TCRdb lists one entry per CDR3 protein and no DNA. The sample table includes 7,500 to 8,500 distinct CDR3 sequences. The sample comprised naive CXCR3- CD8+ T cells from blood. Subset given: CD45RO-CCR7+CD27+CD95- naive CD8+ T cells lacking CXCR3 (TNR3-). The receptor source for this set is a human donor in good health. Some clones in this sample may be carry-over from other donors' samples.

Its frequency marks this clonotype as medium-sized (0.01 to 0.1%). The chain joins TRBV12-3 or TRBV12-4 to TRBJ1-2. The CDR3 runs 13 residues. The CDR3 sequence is CASSLGRSYGYTF.

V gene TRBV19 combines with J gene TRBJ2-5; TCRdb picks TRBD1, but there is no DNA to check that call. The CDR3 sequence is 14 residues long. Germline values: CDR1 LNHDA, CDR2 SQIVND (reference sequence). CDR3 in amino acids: CASTRDRTLETQYF.

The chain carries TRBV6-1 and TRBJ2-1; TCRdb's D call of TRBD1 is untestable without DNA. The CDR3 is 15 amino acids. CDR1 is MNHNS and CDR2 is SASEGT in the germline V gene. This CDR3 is CASSERDRGSNEQFF.

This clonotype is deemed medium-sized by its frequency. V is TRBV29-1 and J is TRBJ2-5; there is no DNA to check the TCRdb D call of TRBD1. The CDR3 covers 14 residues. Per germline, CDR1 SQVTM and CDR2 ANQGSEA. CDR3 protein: CSVVGDIFQETQYF.

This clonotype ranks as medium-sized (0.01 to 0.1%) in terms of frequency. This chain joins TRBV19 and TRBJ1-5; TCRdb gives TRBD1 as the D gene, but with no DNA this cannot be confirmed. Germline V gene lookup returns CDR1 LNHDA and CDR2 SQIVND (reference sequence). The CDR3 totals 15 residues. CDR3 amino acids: CASTIARGPNQPQHF.

This chain's CDR3 is CASSQGWDRGQHEQFF. This chain joins TRBV3-1 and TRBJ2-1; the TCRdb call, TRBD1, lacks DNA for checking. CDR1 and CDR2 (germline): LGHDT, YNNKEL (reference sequence). CDR3 length: 16 amino acids.

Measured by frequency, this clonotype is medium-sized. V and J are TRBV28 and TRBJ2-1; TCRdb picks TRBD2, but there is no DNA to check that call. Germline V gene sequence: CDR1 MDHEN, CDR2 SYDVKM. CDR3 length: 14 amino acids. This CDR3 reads CASSLLAVYNEQFF.

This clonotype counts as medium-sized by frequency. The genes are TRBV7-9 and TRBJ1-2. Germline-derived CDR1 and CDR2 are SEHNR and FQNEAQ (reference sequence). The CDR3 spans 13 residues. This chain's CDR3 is CASSLGNSYGYTF.

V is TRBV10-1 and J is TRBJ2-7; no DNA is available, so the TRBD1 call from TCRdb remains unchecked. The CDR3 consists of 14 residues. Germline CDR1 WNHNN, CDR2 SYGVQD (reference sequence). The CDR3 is CASSEPGQGDEQYF.

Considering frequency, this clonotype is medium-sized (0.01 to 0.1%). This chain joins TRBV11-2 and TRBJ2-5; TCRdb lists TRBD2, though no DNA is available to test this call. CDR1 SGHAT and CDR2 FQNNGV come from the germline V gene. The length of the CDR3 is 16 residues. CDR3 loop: CASSLTGSGYQETQYF.

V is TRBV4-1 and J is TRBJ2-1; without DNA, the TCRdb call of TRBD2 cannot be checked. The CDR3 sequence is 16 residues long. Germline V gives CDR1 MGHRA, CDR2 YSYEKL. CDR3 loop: CASSQVGSGLNNEQFF.

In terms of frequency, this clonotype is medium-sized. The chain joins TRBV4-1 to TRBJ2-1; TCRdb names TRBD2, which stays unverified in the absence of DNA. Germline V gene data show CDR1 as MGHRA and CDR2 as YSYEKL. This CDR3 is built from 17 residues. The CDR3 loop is CASSPRLAGGLRDEQFF.

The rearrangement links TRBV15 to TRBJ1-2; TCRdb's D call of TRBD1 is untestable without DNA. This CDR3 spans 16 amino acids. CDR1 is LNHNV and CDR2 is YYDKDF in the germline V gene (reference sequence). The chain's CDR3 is CATSWGVRGGSYGYTF. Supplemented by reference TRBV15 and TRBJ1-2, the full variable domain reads DAMVIQNPRYQVTQFGKPVTLSCSQTLNHNVMYWYQQKSSQAPKLLFHYYDKDFNNEADTPDNFQSRRPNTSFCFLDIRSPGLGDTAMYLCATSWGVRGGSYGYTFGSGTRLTVV.

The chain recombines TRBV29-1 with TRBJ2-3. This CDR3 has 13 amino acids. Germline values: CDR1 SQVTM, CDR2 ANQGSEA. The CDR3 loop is CSVVEYHTDTQYF.

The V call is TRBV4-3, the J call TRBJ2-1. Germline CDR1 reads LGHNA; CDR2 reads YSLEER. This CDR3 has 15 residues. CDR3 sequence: CASSRTESSYNEQFF.

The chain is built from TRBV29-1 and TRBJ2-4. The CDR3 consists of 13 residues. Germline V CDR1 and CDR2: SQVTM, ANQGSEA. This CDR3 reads CSVEGVAKNIQYF.

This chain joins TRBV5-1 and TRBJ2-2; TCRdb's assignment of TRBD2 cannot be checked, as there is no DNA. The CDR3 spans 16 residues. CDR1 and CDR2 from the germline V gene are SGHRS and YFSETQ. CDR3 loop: CASSLVAGEGTGELFF.